This T cell receptor beta chain was sequenced in a study of T cells in Graves' hyperthyroidism and ophthalmopathy. General study results and limits: Ophthalmopathy, which appeared later, was predicted by the model a median about 6 months before onset.

The study based diagnoses on clinical symptoms, serum thyroxine and TRAb, thyroid ultrasound and orbital computed tomography. This clonotype has just a few counts. The target antigen is unknown. Authors of the study amplified TCR beta CDR3 regions from RNA transcripts. HTBI primers drove first-round RT-PCR of the TCR CDR3. TCRdb called the multiplex PCR reads again in MiXCR, with one record for every CDR3 protein. The sample lists about 460,000 distinct CDR3 sequences, under 25% seen once, with under 55% in the top ten. This CDR3 contains 16 residues. Per the germline V gene, CDR1 is MNHEY and CDR2 is SVGAGI. V lost 2 bases and J lost 1; bases outside the gene matches: 5.

The V and J genes are TRBV6-5 and TRBJ1-1; 9 bases are shared with TRBD1. Sequencing was done on a sample of blood. This TCR was recovered from an older woman with Graves' ophthalmopathy. DNA of the CDR3: TGTGCCAGCAGTTACCGGACAGGGGCCCAGAACACTGAAGCTTTCTTT. This sequence encodes CASSYRTGAQNTEAFF.